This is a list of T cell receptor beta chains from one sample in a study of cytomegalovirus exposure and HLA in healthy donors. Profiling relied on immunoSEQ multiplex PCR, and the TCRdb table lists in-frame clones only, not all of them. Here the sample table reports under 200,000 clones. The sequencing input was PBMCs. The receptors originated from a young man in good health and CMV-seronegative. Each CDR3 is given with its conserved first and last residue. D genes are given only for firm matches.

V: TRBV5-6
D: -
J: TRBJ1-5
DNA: TGTGCCAGCAGCTTGTTTCAGGGGTTCCTAAGCAATCAGCCCCAGCATTTT
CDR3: CASSLFQGFLSNQPQHF

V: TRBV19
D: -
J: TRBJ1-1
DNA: TGTGCCAGTACTTGGCTGGGGCAGATGAACACTGAAGCTTTCTTT
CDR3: CASTWLGQMNTEAFF

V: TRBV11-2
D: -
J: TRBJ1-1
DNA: TGTGCCAGCAGCTTAGATTGGGCGGGCACTGAAGCTTTCTTT
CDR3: CASSLDWAGTEAFF

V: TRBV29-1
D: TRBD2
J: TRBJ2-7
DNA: TGCAGCGTTGTAGCGGGGCCCTACGAGCAGTACTTC
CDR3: CSVVAGPYEQYF

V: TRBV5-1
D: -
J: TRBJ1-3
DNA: TGCGCCAGCAGCCGAGAAGGGGGCTCTGGAAACACCATATATTTT
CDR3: CASSREGGSGNTIYF

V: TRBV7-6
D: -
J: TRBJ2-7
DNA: TGTGCCAGCAGCTTAGTATCGGGGGTCGACTACGAGCAGTACTTC
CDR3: CASSLVSGVDYEQYF

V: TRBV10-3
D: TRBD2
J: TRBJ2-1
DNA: TGTGCCATCAGTAGTGGGACTAGCGGCAGCTCCTACAATGAGCAGTTCTTC
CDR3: CAISSGTSGSSYNEQFF

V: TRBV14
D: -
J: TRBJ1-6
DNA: TGTGCCAGCAGCCACTACAGGGCGAATTCACCCCTCCACTTT
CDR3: CASSHYRANSPLHF

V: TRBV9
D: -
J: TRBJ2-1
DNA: TGTGCCAGCAGCGTAGCTACGGGGAGGGGGAGCTCCTACAATGAGCAGTTCTTC
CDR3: CASSVATGRGSSYNEQFF

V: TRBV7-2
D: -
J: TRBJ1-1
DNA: TGTGCCAGCAGCTCATTCTACCCGGACACTGAAGCTTTCTTT
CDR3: CASSSFYPDTEAFF

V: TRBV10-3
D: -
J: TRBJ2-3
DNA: TGTGCCATCCAGGCTAGCACAGATACGCAGTATTTT
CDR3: CAIQASTDTQYF

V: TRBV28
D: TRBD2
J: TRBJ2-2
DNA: TGTGCCAGCAGTCCAAGACTAGCGGGAGTTGTCACCGGGGAGCTGTTTTTT
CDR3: CASSPRLAGVVTGELFF

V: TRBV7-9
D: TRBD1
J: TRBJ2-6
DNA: TGTGCCAGCAGCTCGCAGGGGGACAGGGGGCTCTCTGGGGCCAACGTCCTGACTTTC
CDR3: CASSSQGDRGLSGANVLTF

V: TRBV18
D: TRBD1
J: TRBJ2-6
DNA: TGTGCCAGCTCACTCCGGGACAGAGTCTCTGGGGCCAACGTCCTGACTTTC
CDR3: CASSLRDRVSGANVLTF

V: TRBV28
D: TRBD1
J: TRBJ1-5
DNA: TGTGCCAGCACTTCCGGACAGGCGGATCAGCCCCAGCATTTT
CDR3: CASTSGQADQPQHF

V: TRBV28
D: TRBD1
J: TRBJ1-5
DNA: TGTGCCAGCAGTGGGACAGGGTTAAAGGATAGCAATCAGCCCCAGCATTTT
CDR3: CASSGTGLKDSNQPQHF

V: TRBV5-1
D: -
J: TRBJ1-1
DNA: TGCGCCAGCAGCTTGGTGAGTGGGAGCACTGAAGCTTTCTTT
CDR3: CASSLVSGSTEAFF

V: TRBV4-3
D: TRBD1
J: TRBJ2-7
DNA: TGCGCCAGCAGCCCTGACCCACCCCCGGGACAGGGCTCTTACGAGCAGCACTTC
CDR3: CASSPDPPPGQGSYEQHF

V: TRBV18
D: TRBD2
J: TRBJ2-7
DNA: TGTGCCAGCTCACCAACAGCGGGAGTGCGACACGAGCAGTACTTC
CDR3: CASSPTAGVRHEQYF

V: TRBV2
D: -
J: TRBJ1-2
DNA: TGTGCCAGCAGTACAGGATTCTATGGCTACACCTTC
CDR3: CASSTGFYGYTF

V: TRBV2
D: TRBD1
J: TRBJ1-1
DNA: TGTGCCAGCAGTGGGCAGGGGGGGAACACTGAAGCTTTCTTT
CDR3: CASSGQGGNTEAFF

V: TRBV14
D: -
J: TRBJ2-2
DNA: TGTGCCAGCAGTCGACAGGTGGACACCGGGGAGCTGTTTTTT
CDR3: CASSRQVDTGELFF

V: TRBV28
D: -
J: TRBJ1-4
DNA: TGTGCCAGCACCTGGACTTTGACTAATGAAAAACTGTTTTTT
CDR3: CASTWTLTNEKLFF

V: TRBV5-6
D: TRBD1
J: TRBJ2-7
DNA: TGTGCCAGCAGCTTGGGTCAAGGGGGCTTCTACGAGCAGTACTTC
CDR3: CASSLGQGGFYEQYF

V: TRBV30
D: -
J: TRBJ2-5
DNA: TGTGCCTGGAGTGTCGTGGTAGCGGAGACCCAGTACTTC
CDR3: CAWSVVVAETQYF

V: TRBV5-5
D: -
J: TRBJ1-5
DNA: TGTGCCAGCAGCCCCCTAGGCGGGAGTAGCAATCAGCCCCAGCATTTT
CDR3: CASSPLGGSSNQPQHF

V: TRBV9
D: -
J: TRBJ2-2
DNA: TGTGCCAGCAGCGCCCCTCCTCCGGGGTTCGGTAACACCGGGGAGCTGTTTTTT
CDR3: CASSAPPPGFGNTGELFF

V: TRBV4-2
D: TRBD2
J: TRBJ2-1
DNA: TGTGCCAGCAGCCATGGGACTAGCGCCGAGCAGTTCTTC
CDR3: CASSHGTSAEQFF

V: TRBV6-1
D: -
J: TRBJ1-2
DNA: TGTGCCAGCACCAGATGGGGAGAAGGTGGCTACACCTTC
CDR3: CASTRWGEGGYTF

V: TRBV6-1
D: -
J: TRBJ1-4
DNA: TGTGCCAGCACTCCGAAGAGGGTGGAAAAACTGTTTTTT
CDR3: CASTPKRVEKLFF

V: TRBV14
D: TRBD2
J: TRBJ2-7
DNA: TGTGCCAGCAGCCAAGACCGAATAGCGGGAGTGGGAGAGCAGTACTTC
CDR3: CASSQDRIAGVGEQYF

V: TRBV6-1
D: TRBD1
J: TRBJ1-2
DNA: TGTGCCAGCACCGACCGGACAGGGGGCAGCTATGGCTACACCTTC
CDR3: CASTDRTGGSYGYTF

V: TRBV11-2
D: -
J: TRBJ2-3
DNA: TGTGCCAGCAGCTTGCGTCGGAGCCCTAGCACAGATACGCAGTATTTT
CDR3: CASSLRRSPSTDTQYF

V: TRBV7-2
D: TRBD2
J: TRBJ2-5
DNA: TGTGCCAGCAGCTGGGGCGGGGGAGAGACCCAGTACTTC
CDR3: CASSWGGGETQYF

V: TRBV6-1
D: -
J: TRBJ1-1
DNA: TGTGCCAGCAGTATCTCACAGGGTTTGTGGGCTTTCTTT
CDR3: CASSISQGLWAFF

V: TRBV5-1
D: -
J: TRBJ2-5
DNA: TGCGCCAGCAGCTTGCAAAGGGGCGACAGCAGAGAGACCCAGTACTTC
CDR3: CASSLQRGDSRETQYF

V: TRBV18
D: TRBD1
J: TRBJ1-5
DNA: TGTGCCAGCTCAGCCTTCGGGACAGCTAATCAGCCCCAGCATTTT
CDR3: CASSAFGTANQPQHF

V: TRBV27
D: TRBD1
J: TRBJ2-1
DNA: TGTGCCAGCAGTTTATTGGGGAACCGGGACAGGGGATATGAGCAGTTCTTC
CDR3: CASSLLGNRDRGYEQFF

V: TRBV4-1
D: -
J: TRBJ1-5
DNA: TGCGCCAGCAGCCAATTTGCCGGGGACACTAGCAATCAGCCCCAGCATTTT
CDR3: CASSQFAGDTSNQPQHF

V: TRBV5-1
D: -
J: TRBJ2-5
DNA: TGCGCCAGCAGTCATCGAACTGAAGAGACCCAGTACTTC
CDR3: CASSHRTEETQYF

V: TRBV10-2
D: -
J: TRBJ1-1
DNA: TGCGCCAGTAGAGGCCCCGGGAGGAACACTGAAGCTTTCTTT
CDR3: CASRGPGRNTEAFF